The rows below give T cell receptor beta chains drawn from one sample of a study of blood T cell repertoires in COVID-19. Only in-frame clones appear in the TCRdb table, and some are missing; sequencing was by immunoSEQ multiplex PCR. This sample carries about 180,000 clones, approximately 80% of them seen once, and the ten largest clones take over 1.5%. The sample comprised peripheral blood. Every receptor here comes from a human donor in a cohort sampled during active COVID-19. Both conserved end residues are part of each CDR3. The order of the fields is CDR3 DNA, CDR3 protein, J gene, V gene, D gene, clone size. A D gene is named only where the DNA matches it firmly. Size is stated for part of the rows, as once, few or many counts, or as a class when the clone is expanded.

TGTGCCAGCAGAGGGACAGCGAGCTCCTATAATTCACCCCTCCACTTT,CASRGTASSYNSPLHF,TRBJ1-6,TRBV2,TRBD1,.
TGTGCCAGCTCACCACAGTCCCGGGGACTAGCGGGGGGTCACGAGCAGTACTTC,CASSPQSRGLAGGHEQYF,TRBJ2-7,TRBV18,TRBD2,.
TGTGCCAGCAGTTACGTAACGCGAGGGGAGGGTGGCTACACCTTC,CASSYVTRGEGGYTF,TRBJ1-2,TRBV6-2/TRBV6-3,.,.
TGTGCCACCAGCAGGTTTCAGGGGACATCGCAAGAGACCCAGTACTTC,CATSRFQGTSQETQYF,TRBJ2-5,TRBV15,.,.
TGTGCCAGCAGTCCACGAGCGACAGGAGGCAGGGCCAGCAATGAGCAGTTCTTC,CASSPRATGGRASNEQFF,TRBJ2-1,TRBV6-6,.,.
TGCGCCAGCAGCCAGGAGACAGGAGGCGCCACCGGGGAGCTGTTTTTT,CASSQETGGATGELFF,TRBJ2-2,TRBV4-3,.,.
TGTGCCAGCAGCCCGGCAGATAGCGGATACGAGCAGTACTTC,CASSPADSGYEQYF,TRBJ2-7,TRBV5-4,.,.
TGTGCCAGCAGCCTTGGCGGACAGGCCTCCTACGAGCAGTACTTC,CASSLGGQASYEQYF,TRBJ2-7,TRBV5-4,TRBD1,.
TGTGCCAGCAGCCAAGAACGTATGAGGCAGATTAACTATGGCTACACCTTC,CASSQERMRQINYGYTF,TRBJ1-2,TRBV3-1/TRBV3-2,.,.
TGTGCCAGCAGTTTAAGGGGGCCTAACGAGCAGTACTTC,CASSLRGPNEQYF,TRBJ2-7,TRBV27,TRBD1,.
TGTGCCAGCAGCTTGGGACTAGCGGGAGGGGGGTCCTACAATGAGCAGTTCTTC,CASSLGLAGGGSYNEQFF,TRBJ2-1,TRBV7-2,TRBD2,once
TGCGCCAGCAGCTTGGTGGGAGGGAGCACGGGCTACACCTTC,CASSLVGGSTGYTF,TRBJ1-2,TRBV5-1,.,.
TGTGCCAGCAGCCAGGGTAGCGGCCCTTACGAGCAGTACTTC,CASSQGSGPYEQYF,TRBJ2-7,TRBV4-2,.,.
TGTGCCAGCAGCTTGAGGGGGCGTGGTAACTATGGCTACACCTTC,CASSLRGRGNYGYTF,TRBJ1-2,TRBV5-4,TRBD1,few
TGCGCCAGCAGCCAAGATCAGGGCGGGAGGTTCTACGAGCAGTACTTC,CASSQDQGGRFYEQYF,TRBJ2-7,TRBV4-3,TRBD2,.
TGCGCCAGTGGGGAAGGCGCACAGGGCACAGATACGCAGTATTTT,CASGEGAQGTDTQYF,TRBJ2-3,TRBV5-1,.,.
TGTGCCAGCAGCTTAGGGTGGGCGGGAGTATCGGATACGCAGTATTTT,CASSLGWAGVSDTQYF,TRBJ2-3,TRBV7-2,TRBD2,.
TGTGCCAGCACCTTACAGGGATCGACTGAAGCTTTCTTT,CASTLQGSTEAFF,TRBJ1-1,TRBV12-3/TRBV12-4,.,.
TGTGCCAGCAGCAGGGAGCCTAACTATGGCTACACCTTC,CASSREPNYGYTF,TRBJ1-2,TRBV7-2,.,.
TGTGCCAGCTCACCCCCAGCGGGAGGGGGGTACGAGCAGTACTTC,CASSPPAGGGYEQYF,TRBJ2-7,TRBV18,TRBD2,.
TGTGCCAGTAGTATATCTAGCGGGGGACCAAACTACGAGCAGTACTTC,CASSISSGGPNYEQYF,TRBJ2-7,TRBV19,TRBD2,.
TGTGCCAGCTCACTCAGGGGGCAGTACGAGCAGTACTTC,CASSLRGQYEQYF,TRBJ2-7,TRBV18,TRBD1,once
TGCGCCAGCAGCTTGGTAACAGGGGGAACTAATGAAAAACTGTTTTTT,CASSLVTGGTNEKLFF,TRBJ1-4,TRBV5-1,TRBD1,.
TGTGCCAGCAGTTACTCTTGGAAGCGGGCCTACGAGCAGTACTTC,CASSYSWKRAYEQYF,TRBJ2-7,TRBV6-5,.,.
TGTGCCAGCAGCCAAGATCGTTCGGCGGGAGCGGGAGATACGCAGTATTTT,CASSQDRSAGAGDTQYF,TRBJ2-3,TRBV4-2,TRBD2,.
TGTGCCAGCAGTATACAGGGGGCTAACTACGAGCAGTACTTC,CASSIQGANYEQYF,TRBJ2-7,TRBV27,TRBD1,.
TGTGCCAGCAGCGTAGCCGACGGGGGCTATGGCTACACCTTC,CASSVADGGYGYTF,TRBJ1-2,TRBV9,.,once
TGTGCCAGCAGTCCCACCCGCCCTACAGGTTCAAATCAGCCCCAGCATTTT,CASSPTRPTGSNQPQHF,TRBJ1-5,TRBV28,.,.
TGTGCCATCAGGAGGACAGGCGATAGCTCTGGGGCCAACGTCCTGACTTTC,CAIRRTGDSSGANVLTF,TRBJ2-6,TRBV10-3,TRBD1,.
TGTGCCAGCAGCAAGAACAGGGGGCTGTATCAGCCCCAGCATTTT,CASSKNRGLYQPQHF,TRBJ1-5,TRBV21-1,.,.
TGTGCCAGCAGCCCCAGCTACGAGCAGTACTTC,CASSPSYEQYF,TRBJ2-7,TRBV7-8,.,.
TGTGCCACCAGCAGTCAGACAGGGGAAGGAGGCTACACCTTC,CATSSQTGEGGYTF,TRBJ1-2,TRBV15,TRBD1,.
TGTGCCAGCACGGACGAGAGGTTGGCAGGACTCAATCAGCCCCAGCATTTT,CASTDERLAGLNQPQHF,TRBJ1-5,TRBV19,.,.
TGCGCCAGCGGGGAGGACAGGGTAAACTACGAGCAGTACTTC,CASGEDRVNYEQYF,TRBJ2-7,TRBV10-1,TRBD1,.
TGTGCCAGCAGCTTAGCCTCCGGGACAGCGGGCACTGAAGCTTTCTTT,CASSLASGTAGTEAFF,TRBJ1-1,TRBV7-9,TRBD1,.
TGTGCCAGCTCATCCTCAGGGGACTATGGCTACACCTTC,CASSSSGDYGYTF,TRBJ1-2,TRBV18,.,.
TGCGCCAGCAGCTTGGCCCCCAAAAACACTGAAGCTTTCTTT,CASSLAPKNTEAFF,TRBJ1-1,TRBV5-1,.,.
TGTGCCAGCAGCTTAGCCCCTAGAGGGTTGTCGACCTACGAGCAGTACTTC,CASSLAPRGLSTYEQYF,TRBJ2-7,TRBV7-2,.,.
TGTGCCAGCAGCTTCGGGGGAACCTACGAGCAGTACTTC,CASSFGGTYEQYF,TRBJ2-7,TRBV7-9,.,.
TGTGCCAGCAGCTCGGGGCGGACAGGGGCGGGCTCGACCGGGGAGCTGTTTTTT,CASSSGRTGAGSTGELFF,TRBJ2-2,TRBV5-4,TRBD1,.
TGTGCCAGCAGCTTAAAGGGGGGACAGCTGGCTTACGAGCAGTACTTC,CASSLKGGQLAYEQYF,TRBJ2-7,TRBV13,.,.
TGTGCCAGCAGCTCGATCAGGGGGAATTCCTACGAGCAGTACTTC,CASSSIRGNSYEQYF,TRBJ2-7,TRBV11-2,TRBD1,.
TGTGCTAGTGGTTTTATCCCGGTAGCCAAAAACATTCAGTACTTC,CASGFIPVAKNIQYF,TRBJ2-4,TRBV12-5,.,.
TGTGCCAGTACCTTATCCAGCTCCTATAATTCACCCCTCCACTTT,CASTLSSSYNSPLHF,TRBJ1-6,TRBV19,.,.
TGTGCCAGCAGCCCCGGACATTTCTCTGGGGCCAACGTCCTGACTTTC,CASSPGHFSGANVLTF,TRBJ2-6,TRBV4-2,.,.
TGTGCCAGCAGCTTGGGTTTATTCTTGAACACTGAAGCTTTCTTT,CASSLGLFLNTEAFF,TRBJ1-1,TRBV5-6,.,.
TGTGCCAGCAGTAGGGGAACAGGTGCCCTCTATGGCTACACCTTC,CASSRGTGALYGYTF,TRBJ1-2,TRBV6-5,.,.
TGTGCCAGCGGCCCGACTAGCTATCCCGGGGAGCTGTTTTTT,CASGPTSYPGELFF,TRBJ2-2,TRBV28,TRBD2,.